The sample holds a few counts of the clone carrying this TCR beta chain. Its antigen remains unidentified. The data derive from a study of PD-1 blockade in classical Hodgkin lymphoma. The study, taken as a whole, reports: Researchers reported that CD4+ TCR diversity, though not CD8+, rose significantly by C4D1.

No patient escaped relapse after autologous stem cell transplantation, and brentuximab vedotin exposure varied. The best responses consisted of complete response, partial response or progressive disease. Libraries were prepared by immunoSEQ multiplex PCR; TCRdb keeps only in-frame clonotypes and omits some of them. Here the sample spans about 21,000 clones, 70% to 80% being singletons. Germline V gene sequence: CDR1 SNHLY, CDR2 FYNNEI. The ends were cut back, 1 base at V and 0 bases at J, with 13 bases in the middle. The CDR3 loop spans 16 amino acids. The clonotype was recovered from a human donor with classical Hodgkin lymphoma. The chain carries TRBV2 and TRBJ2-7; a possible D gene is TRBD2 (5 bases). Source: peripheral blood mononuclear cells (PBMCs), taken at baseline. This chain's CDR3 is CASSEELGSSSYEQYF. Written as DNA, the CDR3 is TGTGCCAGCAGTGAAGAACTAGGATCGAGCTCCTACGAGCAGTACTTC.